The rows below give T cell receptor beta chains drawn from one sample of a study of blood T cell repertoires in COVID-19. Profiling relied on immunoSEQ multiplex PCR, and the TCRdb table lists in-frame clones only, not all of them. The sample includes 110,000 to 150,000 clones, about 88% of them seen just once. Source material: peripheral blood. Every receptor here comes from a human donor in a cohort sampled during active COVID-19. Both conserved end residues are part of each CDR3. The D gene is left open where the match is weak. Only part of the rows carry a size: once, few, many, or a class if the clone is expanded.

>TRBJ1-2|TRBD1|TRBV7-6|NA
CASSQIVGQEYGYTF
TGTGCCAGCAGCCAAATAGTCGGACAGGAGTATGGCTACACCTTC
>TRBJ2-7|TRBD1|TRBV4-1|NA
CASSHPQGYEQYF
TGCGCCAGCAGCCACCCACAGGGGTACGAGCAGTACTTC
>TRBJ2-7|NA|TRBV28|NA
CASSRRGLEQYF
TGTGCCAGCTCCCGGCGGGGGCTGGAGCAGTACTTC
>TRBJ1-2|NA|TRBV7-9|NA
CASSLDGDYGYTF
TGTGCCAGCAGCTTAGACGGAGACTATGGCTACACCTTC
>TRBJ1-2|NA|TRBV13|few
CASSTSTDRFYGYTF
TGTGCCAGCAGCACTAGTACGGACAGATTTTATGGCTACACCTTC
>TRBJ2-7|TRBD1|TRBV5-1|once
CASSFSRQGTYYEQYF
TGCGCCAGCAGCTTTAGCCGACAGGGGACCTACTACGAGCAGTACTTC
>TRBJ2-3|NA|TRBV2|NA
CASRLTDTQYF
TGTGCCAGCAGACTCACAGATACGCAGTATTTT
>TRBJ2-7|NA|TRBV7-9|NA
CASSPDYEQYF
TGTGCCAGCAGCCCAGACTACGAGCAGTACTTC
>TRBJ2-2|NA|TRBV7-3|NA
CASSSGQITGELFF
TGTGCCAGCAGCTCAGGACAAATCACCGGGGAGCTGTTTTTT
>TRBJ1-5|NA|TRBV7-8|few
CASSLSGAGNQPQHF
TGTGCCAGCAGCTTATCAGGGGCAGGCAATCAGCCCCAGCATTTT
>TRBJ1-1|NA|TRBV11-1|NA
CASSLNYRTEAFF
TGTGCCAGCAGCTTAAACTACAGGACTGAAGCTTTCTTT
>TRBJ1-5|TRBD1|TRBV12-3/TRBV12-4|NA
CASSPTGDQPQHF
TGTGCCAGCAGCCCGACAGGGGATCAGCCCCAGCATTTT
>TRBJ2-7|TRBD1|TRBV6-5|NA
CASIIQGSSYEQYF
TGTGCCAGCATTATACAGGGGAGCTCCTACGAGCAGTACTTC
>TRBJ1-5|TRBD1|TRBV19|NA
CASFGQGDNQPQHF
TGTGCCAGTTTCGGACAGGGGGATAATCAGCCCCAGCATTTT
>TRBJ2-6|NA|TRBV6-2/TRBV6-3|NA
CASSYSGFPSSGANVLTF
TGTGCCAGCAGTTATTCGGGGTTTCCGAGCTCTGGGGCCAACGTCCTGACTTTC
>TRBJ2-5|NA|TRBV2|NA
CASRKAGAAGTQYF
TGTGCCAGCAGGAAGGCAGGGGCCGCAGGGACCCAGTACTTC
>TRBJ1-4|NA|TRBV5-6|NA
CASSFAEGEKLFF
TGTGCCAGCAGCTTTGCGGAGGGTGAAAAACTGTTTTTT
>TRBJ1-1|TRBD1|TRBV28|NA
CASSFQGASEAFF
TGTGCCAGCAGTTTTCAGGGGGCCTCTGAAGCTTTCTTT
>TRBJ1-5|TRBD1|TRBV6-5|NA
CASRQGASNQPQHF
TGTGCCAGCCGACAGGGGGCGAGCAATCAGCCCCAGCATTTT
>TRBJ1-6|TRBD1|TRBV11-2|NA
CASSLVGDSSYNSPLHF
TGTGCCAGCAGCCTCGTCGGGGACAGCTCCTATAATTCACCCCTCCACTTT
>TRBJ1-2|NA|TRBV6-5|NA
CASSYAAAINYGYTF
TGTGCCAGCAGTTACGCGGCAGCTATTAACTATGGCTACACCTTC
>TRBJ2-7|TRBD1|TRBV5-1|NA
CASSPGGRGSSYEQYF
TGCGCCAGCAGCCCTGGAGGCAGGGGGTCCTCCTACGAGCAGTACTTC
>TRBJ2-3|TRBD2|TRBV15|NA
CATSPRTSGGWDTQYF
TGTGCCACCAGCCCGCGGACTAGCGGGGGGTGGGATACGCAGTATTTT
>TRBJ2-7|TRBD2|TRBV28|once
CASSQRGGYEQYF
TGTGCCAGCAGCCAACGGGGGGGTTACGAGCAGTACTTC
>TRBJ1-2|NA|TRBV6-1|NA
CASSERGLGGYTF
TGTGCCAGCAGTGAAAGGGGGTTGGGCGGCTACACCTTC
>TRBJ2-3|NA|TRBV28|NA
CASRPPAASTDTQYF
TGTGCCAGCAGGCCCCCGGCGGCTAGCACAGATACGCAGTATTTT
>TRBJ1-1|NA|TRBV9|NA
CASSVKPRGTEAFF
TGTGCCAGCAGCGTTAAGCCCCGAGGGACTGAAGCTTTCTTT
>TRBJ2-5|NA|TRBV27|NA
CASSPSLRRKTQYF
TGTGCCAGCAGTCCTTCCCTACGGAGGAAGACCCAGTACTTC
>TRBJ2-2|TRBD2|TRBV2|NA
CASSPLAGSTGELFF
TGTGCCAGCAGTCCTCTAGCGGGATCCACCGGGGAGCTGTTTTTT
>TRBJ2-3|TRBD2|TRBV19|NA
CASSTSGALTDTQYF
TGTGCCAGTAGTACTAGCGGGGCCCTCACAGATACGCAGTATTTT
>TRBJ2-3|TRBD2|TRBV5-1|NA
CASSLGTSGRPDTQYF
TGCGCCAGCAGCTTGGGGACTAGCGGGAGGCCAGATACGCAGTATTTT
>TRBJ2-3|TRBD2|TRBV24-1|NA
CATSDLSGRAGDTQYF
TGTGCCACCAGTGATTTATCCGGGAGGGCCGGAGATACGCAGTATTTT
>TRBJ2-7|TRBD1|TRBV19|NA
CASSVSTGVFYEQYF
TGTGCCAGTAGTGTCTCGACAGGGGTTTTCTACGAGCAGTACTTC
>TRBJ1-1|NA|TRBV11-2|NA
CASSLDGRRDFGAFF
TGTGCCAGCAGCTTAGATGGTCGCAGGGATTTCGGAGCTTTCTTT
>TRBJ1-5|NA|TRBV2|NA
CASSEAPSGGQPQHF
TGTGCCAGCAGTGAAGCGCCGAGTGGGGGGCAGCCCCAGCATTTT
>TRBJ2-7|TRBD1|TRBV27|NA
CASSSQTGTVSYEQYF
TGTGCCAGCAGTTCCCAAACCGGGACAGTATCTTACGAGCAGTACTTC
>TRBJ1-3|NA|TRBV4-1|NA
CASSQVSVSGNTIYF
TGCGCCAGCAGCCAAGTGTCGGTGTCGGGAAACACCATATATTTT
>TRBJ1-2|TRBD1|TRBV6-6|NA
CASRPGTEFYGYTF
TGTGCCAGCAGACCCGGGACAGAGTTTTATGGCTACACCTTC
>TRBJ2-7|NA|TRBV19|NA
CATSRGRGWYEQYF
TGTGCCACCTCCCGGGGCAGGGGATGGTACGAGCAGTACTTC
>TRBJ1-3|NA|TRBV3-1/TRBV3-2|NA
CASSQANSGNTIYF
TGTGCCAGCAGCCAAGCCAACTCTGGAAACACCATATATTTT
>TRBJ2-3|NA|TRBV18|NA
CASSSPDTQYF
TGTGCCAGCTCGAGCCCAGATACGCAGTATTTT
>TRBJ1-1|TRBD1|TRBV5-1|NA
CASSLAGGYTEAFF
TGCGCCAGCAGCTTAGCAGGGGGTTACACTGAAGCTTTCTTT
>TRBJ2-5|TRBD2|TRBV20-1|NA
CSASPGTSLQETQYF
TGCAGTGCTAGTCCCGGGACTAGCCTCCAAGAGACCCAGTACTTC